Following are 17 T cell receptor beta chains from one sample sequenced in a study of shared clonotypes between healthy human individuals. Sequenced by immunoSEQ multiplex PCR; TCRdb stores in-frame clones only, minus some. The table has about a million clones, about three quarters seen once. The specimen was memory CD4+ T cells sorted from blood. Subset denoted: CD45RA-negative fraction. These TCRs come from a man aged 18 to 29 in good health.

CDR3 residues: CASSPPNRRNQETQYF. DNA of the CDR3: TGTGCCAGCTCACCACCAAACAGGAGGAACCAAGAGACCCAGTACTTC. The chain employs TRBV18 and TRBJ2-5; D possibly matches TRBD1 or TRBD2 (5 bases each). Germline V CDR1 and CDR2: KGHSH, LQKENI. The CDR3 contains 16 residues. Deletions cut 0 bases from V and 0 bases from J, with 11 bases between.

This clone occurred a few times. The chain combines TRBV9 with TRBJ2-6; no clear D gene. V was shortened by 4 bases and J by 3 bases, with 11 bases between the two germline ends. In germline, CDR1 is SGDLS, CDR2 YYNGEE. This CDR3 spans 15 amino acids. CDR3 DNA: TGTGCCAGCAGCCAGTGGAGTGTTGGGGCCAACGTCCTGACTTTC. Translating it yields CASSQWSVGANVLTF.

On this clone itself: Other DNA sequences in the same sample also yield this CDR3. V and J are TRBV6-6 and TRBJ1-2; 7 bases line up with TRBD1. V lost 0 bases to trimming and J lost 2 bases; unmatched junction nucleotides: 0. The CDR3 is 14 residues long. The V gene's germline CDR1 is MNHNY and CDR2 SVGAGI (reference sequence). The CDR3 sequence is CASSYSQGNYGYTF. The DNA for the CDR3 is TGTGCCAGCAGTTACTCACAGGGGAACTATGGCTACACCTTC.

CDR3 sequence reads: CASSPRGSYNEQFF. The CDR3 nucleotides are TGTGCCAGCAGCCCCCGCGGCTCCTACAATGAGCAGTTCTTC. The gene calls are TRBV11-2 and TRBJ2-1, with D unresolved. The V gene's germline CDR1 is SGHAT and CDR2 FQNNGV. The V end lost 5 bases, the J end lost 0 bases, and 8 bases lay between the germline ends. This CDR3 has 14 residues.

This sequence joins TRBV30 and TRBJ2-1; no definite D call. CDR3 length: 13 residues. V was clipped by 1 base and J by 9 bases, with 13 bases between them. Germline values: CDR1 GTSNPN, CDR2 SVGIG (reference sequence). CDR3 region: CAWSASATGEQFF. The DNA of the CDR3 is TGTGCCTGGAGTGCCTCGGCCACGGGTGAGCAGTTCTTC.

This chain links TRBV6-1 with TRBJ2-5, with a tentative D call TRBD1 (8 bases). The V gene lost 8 bases and the J gene lost 5 bases, with 21 bases spanning the gap. This CDR3 has 15 amino acids. The germline V gene has CDR1 MNHNS and CDR2 SASEGT. CDR3 in amino acids: CASFGRGQGGETQYF. For the CDR3, the DNA is TGTGCCAGCTTTGGCAGAGGACAGGGAGGGGAGACCCAGTACTTC.

The chain couples TRBV30 to TRBJ1-1, with a possible D match to TRBD1 (6 bases). Germline V CDR1 and CDR2: GTSNPN, SVGIG (reference sequence). V was clipped by 5 bases and J by 6 bases, with 13 bases between them. CDR3 size: 12 residues. The CDR3 nucleotides read TGTGCCTGGTGCCCTGGGGGCTCTGAAGCTTTCTTT. Translation: CAWCPGGSEAFF.

Worth noting for this clone: Different DNA sequences within this sample yield the same CDR3. This rearrangement joins TRBV11-1 to TRBJ2-7; D is unresolved. Germline CDR1 reads SGHAT; CDR2 reads FQDESV (reference sequence). The CDR3 runs to 13 residues. V shed 1 base and J shed 2 bases, with 6 bases lying between them. CDR3 residues: CASSLGRTYEQYF. CDR3 DNA: TGTGCCAGCAGCTTAGGCCGAACCTACGAGCAGTACTTC.

The J gene is TRBJ2-2, the V gene TRBV9; tentatively, D is TRBD1 (5 bases). Germline values: CDR1 SGDLS, CDR2 YYNGEE. The CDR3 loop spans 15 amino acids. The V end was cut by 5 bases, the J end by 1 base, with 12 bases between. The CDR3 DNA sequence: TGTGCCAGCAGTAGAGCCGGACAGAACACCGGGGAGCTGTTTTTT. Protein sequence: CASSRAGQNTGELFF.

The J gene is TRBJ2-2, the V gene TRBV12-5; unclear D gene. The germline V gene encodes CDR1 LGHNT and CDR2 FRNRAP. The CDR3 has 14 residues. V was clipped by 1 base and J by 8 bases, with 11 bases between them. The CDR3: CASGLDSSVGELFF. CDR3 sequence (DNA): TGTGCTAGTGGTTTGGACTCCTCGGTGGGGGAGCTGTTTTTT.

The chain is built from TRBV5-4 and TRBJ2-5, with unresolved D. With 4 bases removed from V and 2 bases from J, the gap between germline ends came to 9 bases. Germline V CDR1 and CDR2: SGHNT, YYREEE (reference sequence). The CDR3 has 13 amino acids. CDR3 protein: CASSARMQETQYF. The CDR3, as DNA: TGTGCCAGCAGCGCGCGGATGCAAGAGACCCAGTACTTC.

The chain links TRBV4-3 to TRBJ1-5; D is undetermined. From germline, CDR1 is LGHNA and CDR2 YSLEER. V was shortened by 2 bases and J by 2 bases, with 7 bases between the two germline ends. This CDR3 has 14 residues. CDR3 bases: TGCGCCAGCAGCCAAAACAAGGGCAATCAGCCCCAGCATTTT. This sequence encodes CASSQNKGNQPQHF.

The chain joins TRBV6-6 to TRBJ2-7; D ambiguous. This CDR3 is built from 14 residues. V was shortened by 0 bases and J by 5 bases, with 11 bases between the two germline ends. The germline CDR1 and CDR2 sequences are MNHNY and SVGAGI (reference sequence). The CDR3 loop is CASSYSLVIDEQYF. As DNA, the CDR3 is TGTGCCAGCAGTTACTCGCTTGTCATCGACGAGCAGTACTTC.

The chain joins TRBV12-2 to TRBJ1-1. TRBV12-2 is a known pseudogene. The CDR3 is 18 residues long. DNA for the CDR3: TGTGCAAGTCGCTTACCCATAGTTCGGGGGCCGCGCCCGACTGAAGCTTTCTTT. Translating it yields CASRLPIVRGPRPTEAFF.

The V gene is TRBV7-2, the J gene TRBJ2-1, with TRBD1 as a possible D gene (5 bases). There are 15 residues in the CDR3. V was shortened by 0 bases and J by 2 bases, with 8 bases between the two germline ends. Germline lookup yields CDR1 SGHTA and CDR2 FQGNSA. The CDR3 DNA is TGTGCCAGCAGCTTAGCCCAGGGAACCTACAATGAGCAGTTCTTC. Translated, it gives CASSLAQGTYNEQFF.

The rearrangement joins TRBV5-6 to TRBJ2-5; possibly TRBD1 for D (5 bases). Looked up from germline, CDR1 is SGHDT and CDR2 is YYEEEE. Between the trimmed V and J ends, which lost 1 base and 5 bases, there was a span of 15 bases. The length of the CDR3 is 15 residues. CDR3 loop: CASSLILTGRETQYF. CDR3 sequence (DNA): TGTGCCAGCAGCTTGATCCTAACAGGTCGGGAGACCCAGTACTTC.

The chain links TRBV29-1 to TRBJ2-5; possible D gene TRBD2, 6 bases. CDR3 length: 18 residues. Germline CDR1 reads SQVTM; CDR2 reads ANQGSEA. Trimming pared 4 bases from V and 1 base from J, leaving 25 bases between. The CDR3 sequence is CSVGGVDRGTGTQETQYF. The CDR3 DNA sequence: TGCAGCGTTGGGGGTGTGGACCGCGGGACGGGGACCCAAGAGACCCAGTACTTC.